One sample yielded the 20 T cell receptor beta chains listed below, sequenced in a study of blood T cell repertoires in COVID-19. TCRdb keeps only in-frame clones here, not all; method: immunoSEQ multiplex PCR. The repertoire holds about 170,000 clones, with roughly 83% as singletons. Sequenced: peripheral blood. These receptors came from a woman aged 60-70 years with acute or convalescent COVID-19.

This chain uses TRBV6-2 or TRBV6-3 with TRBJ1-2; a possible D gene is TRBD1 (5 bases). Germline lookup yields CDR1 MNHEY and CDR2 SVGEGT. The CDR3 length is 16 residues. The V end was cut by 4 bases, the J end by 5 bases, with 20 bases between. The DNA of the CDR3 is TGTGCCAGCAGTTGGGGACCTTCCGAGGAGGGATATGGCTACACCTTC. Its translation is CASSWGPSEEGYGYTF.

This clone is a singleton in its sample. The V call is TRBV12-5, the J call TRBJ2-6; 8 nucleotides line up with TRBD1. CDR3 length: 16 amino acids. Germline-derived CDR1 and CDR2 are LGHNT and FRNRAP. Trimming at V came to 2 bases and at J to 0 bases, leaving 0 bases not matched to a gene. CDR3 in DNA: TGTGCTAGTGGTTTGACAGGGGGCTCTGGGGCCAACGTCCTGACTTTC. Translation: CASGLTGGSGANVLTF.

The chain is built from TRBV7-9 and TRBJ2-6, with TRBD1 identical over 7 bases. Unmatched junction bases numbered 10, after V lost 7 bases and J lost 4 bases. This CDR3 contains 16 residues. The germline gives CDR1 SEHNR, CDR2 FQNEAQ (reference sequence). This CDR3 reads CASKQTGLTGANVLTF. The CDR3 region has the DNA TGTGCCAGCAAGCAGACAGGGCTCACCGGGGCCAACGTCCTGACTTTC. The full variable domain, rest sourced from reference TRBV7-9 and TRBJ2-6, is DTGVSQNPRHKITKRGQNVTFRCDPISEHNRLYWYRQTLGQGPEFLTYFQNEAQLEKSRLLSDRFSAERPKGSFSTLEIQRTEQGDSAMYLCASKQTGLTGANVLTFGAGSRLTVL.

The sample holds a few counts of this clone. The rearrangement links TRBV5-1 to TRBJ2-1, with TRBD2 matching 10 bases. The CDR3 is made up of 16 amino acids. V shed 7 bases, J shed 7 bases, and the junction held 14 bases outside the gene matches. Germline CDR1 reads SGHRS; CDR2 reads YFSETQ. CDR3: CASLTTSGGAANEQFF. CDR3 coding DNA: TGCGCCAGCCTTACCACGAGCGGGGGGGCCGCGAATGAGCAGTTCTTC.

The chain combines TRBV7-2 with TRBJ2-6; no firm D call. This CDR3 contains 17 residues. CDR1 SGHTA and CDR2 FQGNSA come from the germline V gene. V shed 5 bases and J shed 0 bases, with 14 bases lying between them. The CDR3 protein is CASSRHSTPSGANVLTF. The CDR3 nucleotides are TGTGCCAGCAGCAGACACTCGACCCCCTCTGGGGCCAACGTCCTGACTTTC.

This clone was counted between two and nine times. The V gene is TRBV5-1, the J gene TRBJ1-1; tentative D call: TRBD1 (5 bases). The V gene lost 0 bases and the J gene lost 4 bases, with 10 bases spanning the gap. The germline CDR1 and CDR2 sequences are SGHRS and YFSETQ. The CDR3 covers 14 residues. The CDR3 DNA reads TGCGCCAGCAGCTTGGGATGGGGCTCCACTGAAGCTTTCTTT. This codes for CASSLGWGSTEAFF.

This clone turned up a few times. The J gene is TRBJ2-1, the V gene TRBV27; the D gene is possibly TRBD2 (5 bases). CDR3 length equals 14 residues. V was clipped by 6 bases and J by 0 bases, with 9 bases between them. Germline-derived CDR1 and CDR2 are MNHEY and SMNVEV (reference sequence). CDR3 in amino acids: CASRGLSSYNEQFF. Here the CDR3 DNA reads TGTGCCAGCAGAGGACTGAGCTCCTACAATGAGCAGTTCTTC.

The genes are TRBV6-2 or TRBV6-3 and TRBJ2-3; the match to TRBD2 covers 13 bases. The CDR3 length is 18 residues. The trim removed 4 bases at V and 6 bases at J, leaving 13 bases unmatched. The V gene's germline CDR1 is MNHEY and CDR2 SVGEGT. The CDR3 loop reads CASSSPGLAGSSLDTQYF. The DNA of the CDR3 is TGTGCCAGCAGTTCCCCGGGACTAGCGGGGTCCTCCCTGGATACGCAGTATTTT.

The rearrangement links TRBV30 to TRBJ2-7; a possible D gene is TRBD1 (6 bases). Trimming pared 3 bases from V and 3 bases from J, leaving 18 bases between. This CDR3 is built from 15 residues. Germline V lookup: CDR1 GTSNPN, CDR2 SVGIG (reference sequence). For the CDR3, the DNA is TGTGCCTGGAGGAGGGACCCCGGACAGAGCTACGAGCAGTACTTC. It codes for CAWRRDPGQSYEQYF.

This sequence joins TRBV27 and TRBJ2-1; D might be TRBD1 (6 bases). CDR3 length equals 15 residues. Germline lookup yields CDR1 MNHEY and CDR2 SMNVEV (reference sequence). Trimming pared 8 bases from V and 8 bases from J, leaving 22 bases between. This CDR3 reads CASSPYRVTGDEQFF. CDR3 nucleotide sequence: TGTGCCAGCTCTCCCTACAGGGTCACTGGCGATGAGCAGTTCTTC.

The V call is TRBV15, the J call TRBJ1-2; possible D gene TRBD1, 5 bases. Trimming removed 1 base at V and 2 bases at J, with 8 bases between. Germline-derived CDR1 and CDR2 are LNHNV and YYDKDF (reference sequence). The CDR3 is 14 residues long. The CDR3 DNA follows: TGTGCCACCAGCAGAGGGGGGGAAAACTATGGCTACACCTTC. It codes for CATSRGGENYGYTF.

Here the CDR3 DNA reads TGTGCCAGCTCTCCCCAGGAGGCCCTCAATCAGCCCCAGCATTTT. Amino acids: CASSPQEALNQPQHF. This chain links TRBV18 with TRBJ1-5; no definite D call. Trimming shortened V by 6 bases and J by 3 bases, and 15 bases separated the two germline ends. Germline CDR1 and CDR2: KGHSH and LQKENI. CDR3 length: 15 residues.

The chain is built from TRBV29-1 and TRBJ2-4, with D tentatively TRBD1 (6 bases). Trimming left V 7 bases short and J 8 bases short, with 21 bases between. CDR1 and CDR2 from the germline V gene are SQVTM and ANQGSEA. The CDR3 has 14 amino acids. The CDR3 DNA follows: TGCAGCGCCCGAAGTAGTAGGGCAGGGGACATTCAGTACTTC. This translates into CSARSSRAGDIQYF.

The chain couples TRBV30 to TRBJ1-2; weak D call: TRBD1 (5 bases). CDR3 length: 11 residues. Trimming cost V 0 bases and J 8 bases, with 7 bases left between them. The V gene's germline CDR1 is GTSNPN and CDR2 SVGIG (reference sequence). DNA of the CDR3: TGTGCCTGGAGTGTAGGGGCCGGCTACACCTTC. Translated, it gives CAWSVGAGYTF.

The chain uses TRBV4-1 and TRBJ2-7; D possibly corresponds to TRBD2 (6 bases). The V gene lost 0 bases and the J gene lost 5 bases, with 14 bases spanning the gap. Germline values: CDR1 MGHRA, CDR2 YSYEKL. The CDR3 loop spans 15 amino acids. The CDR3 is CASSQDLRTTDEQYF. Here the CDR3 DNA reads TGCGCCAGCAGCCAAGATCTGAGGACTACCGACGAGCAGTACTTC.

V and J are TRBV5-1 and TRBJ1-1; tentatively, D is TRBD1 (6 bases). The CDR3 runs 13 residues. From germline, CDR1 is SGHRS and CDR2 YFSETQ. V lost 4 bases and J lost 4, with 11 bases in between. For the CDR3, the DNA is TGCGCCAGCAGCCTAACCAGGGGCACTGAAGCTTTCTTT. It specifies CASSLTRGTEAFF.

The V gene is TRBV19, the J gene TRBJ1-2; D gene uncertain. V lost 5 bases, J lost 4 bases, and 11 bases lay in between. CDR3 length equals 13 residues. The V gene's germline CDR1 is LNHDA and CDR2 SQIVND (reference sequence). CDR3 sequence (DNA): TGTGCCAGTAGTCCAAATTACGGCTATGGCTACACCTTC. As protein: CASSPNYGYGYTF.

The chain links TRBV15 to TRBJ1-1; D unclear. Germline values: CDR1 LNHNV, CDR2 YYDKDF (reference sequence). This CDR3 has 15 residues. Between the trimmed V and J ends, which lost 0 bases and 4 bases, there was a span of 12 bases. In DNA form, the CDR3 reads TGTGCCACCAGCAGAGATGGGAGGGTGGCCACTGAAGCTTTCTTT. It specifies CATSRDGRVATEAFF.

V and J are TRBV4-2 and TRBJ2-3; TRBD2 agrees at 13 bases. This CDR3 comprises 19 residues. Germline V gene sequence: CDR1 LGHNA, CDR2 YNFKEQ. The V and J ends lost 0 bases and 3 bases, in that order; junction bases with no gene match: 9. CDR3 nucleotide sequence: TGTGCCAGCAGCCAAGATTTTACTAGCGGGGGGGCATTTACAGATACGCAGTATTTT. Translated: CASSQDFTSGGAFTDTQYF.

About this clone: The junction shows a germline mismatch at one end, possibly a read error. V usage is TRBV7-7 and J usage is TRBJ2-7; TRBD2 is a possible D gene (5 bases). The germline V gene has CDR1 SSHAT and CDR2 FNYEAQ (reference sequence). CDR3 length equals 14 residues. The CDR3 bases are TGTGCTAGCAGCTTAGGACCGGGTCCGGGGGAGCAGTACTTC. Its translation is CASSLGPGPGEQYF.